This T cell receptor beta chain was recorded in a study of T cell repertoires in cytomegalovirus infection. Study information: CMV infection and matching HLA type were both indicated by public TCR beta signatures.

Study outcomes and limitations: Individuals carrying CMV plus the relevant HLA were identified by cumulative frequency of public TCR beta families. HLA-C-restricted TCR beta clonotypes specific for CMV led the ex vivo response.

Germline V lookup: CDR1 SGHDT, CDR2 YYEEEE. Trimming cost V 4 bases and J 6 bases, with 14 bases left between them. CDR3 length: 13 residues. There are a few counts of this clonotype. Its antigen is undetermined. A single record per CDR3 protein comes from TCRdb applying MiXCR to the reads. The table records fewer than 300,000 distinct CDR3 sequences, roughly 23% of them present only once. This receptor was identified in a human donor in good health (CMV status not recorded). Some clones in this sample may be carry-over from other donors' samples. The genes are TRBV5-6 and TRBJ2-7, with D possibly being TRBD1 (6 bases). Sequencing was carried out using PBMCs. Here the CDR3 DNA reads TGTGCCAGCAGCGCGGACAGAACCATCGAGCAGTACTTC. Translation gives CASSADRTIEQYF.